The source of this TCR beta chain is a study of shared clonotypes between healthy human individuals (dated by TCRdb to about 2020). Broadly, across the study: The cohort comprised a couple of women and a few men aged 18 to 49 years. Per donor, three plates each were used for CD4 naive and CD4 memory, two for CD8 naive, and one for CD8 memory. The study deeply sequenced blood TCR repertoires of about 5 healthy adults to estimate repertoire size and the extent of clonotype sharing between individuals. Libraries were prepared and TCR repertoires were sequenced by different laboratories using diverse techniques, in order to increase sequencing depth and limit assay-specific biases. Leukapheresis yielded between about 0.94 and 8.9 billion PBMCs per donor.

Study-wide findings and limitations: The small number of donors limited the genetic and exposure-history diversity represented. Clonotypes shared by all four sorted-subset donors showed higher generation probabilities than non-shared clonotypes. Sharing across a few donors was observed for around 5% of naive CD4, under 4% of naive CD8, around 2.5% of memory CD4, and around 0.42% of memory CD8 clonotypes. Rarefaction of sorted-subset datasets indicated incomplete sequencing despite the large sequencing depth. Estimated clonotype richness was generally larger for naive than for memory subsets. Based on pairwise subsampling, the degree of clonotype sharing among donors was expected to be affected by sequencing depth. Sampling was restricted to blood, and TCR repertoires in tissues likely differ from the TCR repertoires found in blood.

Donors were healthy HIV-negative adults with no recently reported acute infections or vaccinations. Every donor was a Caucasian adult residing in Nashville, Tennessee, USA. CD4+ T cells were enriched through magnetic negative selection, after which naive cells were positively selected on CD45RA and the remaining negative fraction served as the memory subset. Blood was obtained by leukapheresis, after which PBMCs were separated by Ficoll-Histopaque density gradient centrifugation and cryopreserved in liquid nitrogen vapor phase. Analytical flow cytometry was used to check the purity and quantity of every magnetically sorted T cell population. From each sorted fraction, genomic DNA was isolated and quantified by UV absorbance on a Nanodrop 2000c. Using the deep immunoSEQ assay, multiplex PCR amplified TCR CDR3 regions from genomic DNA. Extracted genomic DNA from each cell subset was spread evenly across all wells of several immunoSEQ 96-well plates, with each plate serving as a replicate. For sorted subsets, around 200 ng genomic DNA, equal to about 30,000 T cell genomes, was loaded into each replicate PCR. Purified libraries were measured with a Qubit 3.0 fluorometer, size-checked on a Bioanalyzer 2100, and measured again with the KAPA Library Quantification kit. Every immunoSEQ 96-well plate was sequenced on a dedicated single-read 150-cycle Illumina NextSeq 550 flow cell. Concerning the study's data processing: Because the immunoSEQ output included only junctional sequences and no quality scores, the filtering could not be the same as the filtering used for full-length reads. To assign V/J genes and CDR3, sequences were annotated using PyIR, a Python wrapper for IgBLAST v1.9, with IMGT germline references. Reads with weak V/J assignments (E-value above 1e-6), missing CDR3, stop codons, out-of-frame junctions, or ambiguous translated residues were removed. V3J clonotypes were defined as sequences sharing an identical inferred V gene, J gene, and CDR3 amino acid sequence. To compute the percentage overlap between repertoires, the number of shared unique clonotypes was divided by the size of the smaller repertoire. Three approaches were used to assess repertoire richness: RTK rarefaction, the Chao1 estimator, and Recon v2.1 estimates of unobserved clonotypes. Generation probabilities were computed with OLGA for all TCRbeta clonotypes obtained by the gDNA method from several donors. The table was pulled from immuneACCESS by TCRdb, which kept in-frame rearrangements only. Such tables lose some clones; where checked, under half of the loss comes from unresolved V genes, and the rest has no known cause. V, J and clone size were drawn from that table, and D and trimming were deduced from the DNA. This sample has 2,500,000 or so clones in its table, and roughly 92% of those were observed once. The ten largest make up around 0.15% of the sample.

In regard to this clone: No antigen is known for it. No clone much larger than this one lies a single base away; base qualities are absent.

CDR1 is given as SGHAT and CDR2 as FQNNGV, both from the germline V gene. Trimming costs V 2 bases and J 5 bases, and their ends lie 12 bases apart. From the cysteine up to the phenylalanine, the CDR3 has a length of 14 residues. The DNA shown is the 42-base CDR3, in frame from base 1. The rearrangement joined TRBV11-2 to TRBJ2-5, and TRBD2 may be the D gene, going by 6 matching bases. Sequenced material: naive CD4+ T cells sorted from blood. The meaning of the sample's cell subset or site label: CD45RA+ positively selected. The origin of this receptor is a man between 18 and 35 years old in good health. The DNA sequence is TGTGCCAGCAGCTTATTGGGGAGGAGGGAGACCCAGTACTTC. Its translation is CASSLLGRRETQYF.